This T cell receptor beta chain was captured in a study of T cell changes during pregnancy in multiple sclerosis. Profiling relied on immunoSEQ multiplex PCR, and the TCRdb table lists in-frame clones only, not all of them. The sample gives 75,000 to 100,000 clones, 92% of which show up once; about 2% is in the top ten. Trimming cost V 0 bases and J 4 bases; bases outside gene matches: 11. Per the germline V gene, CDR1 is SGHNT and CDR2 is YYREEE (reference sequence). The CDR3 has 18 amino acids. This chain connects TRBV5-4 to TRBJ2-1; 9 bases match TRBD2. The clonotype originates from a female donor in good health, enrolled as a control in a pregnancy study. Source: peripheral blood, taken after pregnancy. Here the CDR3 DNA reads TGTGCCAGCAGCTTGGGGGGTCTTAGCGGGGGCACTTACAATGAGCAGTTCTTC. Residues: CASSLGGLSGGTYNEQFF.